In this sample, the clone carrying this T cell receptor (beta chain) turned up a few times. The CDR3 totals 13 residues. V lost 0 bases and J lost 14, with 17 bases in between. Per germline, CDR1 SGHRS and CDR2 YFSETQ. The data were taken from a study of blood T cells in healthy people across ages. Next came a second PCR, run for about 6 to 11 cycles, which used a sample-barcoded 5' primer along with a J-beta primer mix. Each CDR3 protein is one row after TCRdb ran MiXCR on the 5' RACE reads. The table shows around 990,000 distinct CDR3 sequences, with approximately 25% occurring only once. This same sample was also part of a study on T cells of mothers and their children. That investigation notes: An overlap that was slightly higher, though non-significant, was seen in related mother-child pairs versus unrelated pairs.

Sequenced: blood. The V call is TRBV5-1, the J call TRBJ2-5; D is unresolved. The TCR was taken from a girl aged 2-10 years in good health. In nucleotides, the CDR3 is TGCGCCAGCAGCTTGGGACACCACTACGAGCAATACTTC. It translates to CASSLGHHYEQYF.